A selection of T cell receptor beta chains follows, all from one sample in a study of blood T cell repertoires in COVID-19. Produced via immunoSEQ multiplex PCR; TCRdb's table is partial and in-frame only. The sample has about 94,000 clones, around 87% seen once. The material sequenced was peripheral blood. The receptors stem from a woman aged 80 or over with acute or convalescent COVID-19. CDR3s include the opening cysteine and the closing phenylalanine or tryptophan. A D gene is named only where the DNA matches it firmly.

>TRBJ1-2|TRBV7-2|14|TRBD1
TGTGCCAGCAGCTTATCCGGGACAGGGCGTGGCTACACCTTC
CASSLSGTGRGYTF
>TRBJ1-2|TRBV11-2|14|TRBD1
TGTGCCAGCAGGTCCTCAGGGGGCGAAATTGGCTACACCTTC
CASRSSGGEIGYTF
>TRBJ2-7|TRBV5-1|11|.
TGCGCCAGCGGGAACGGGGGCGAGCAGTACTTC
CASGNGGEQYF
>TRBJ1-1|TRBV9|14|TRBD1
TGTGCCAGCAGCCCTGGACAGGGGAACACTGAAGCTTTCTTT
CASSPGQGNTEAFF
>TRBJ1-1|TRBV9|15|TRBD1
TGTGCCAGCAGCTTCTCGGGACAGCTTAACACTGAAGCTTTCTTT
CASSFSGQLNTEAFF
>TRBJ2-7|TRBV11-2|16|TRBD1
TGTGCCAGCAGCTTAGGGGGGACAGGGGGCCTCTACGAGCAGTACTTC
CASSLGGTGGLYEQYF
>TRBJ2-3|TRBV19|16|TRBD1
TGTGCCAGTAGTGCCCGACAGGGATCTAGCACAGATACGCAGTATTTT
CASSARQGSSTDTQYF
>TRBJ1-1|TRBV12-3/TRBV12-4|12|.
TGTGCCAGCAGTTCTGGGGGGTACGAAGCTTTCTTT
CASSSGGYEAFF
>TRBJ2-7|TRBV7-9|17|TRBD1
TGTGCCAGCAGCCAAACCCCAGGGGGCCGCAGCTCCTACGAGCAGTACTTC
CASSQTPGGRSSYEQYF
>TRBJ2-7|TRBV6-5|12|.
TGTGCCAGCAGTTACCCGCCGGGGGTGCAGTACTTC
CASSYPPGVQYF
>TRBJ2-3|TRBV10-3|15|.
TGTGCCATCAGTGACGGCAGGGGAGAGGCAGATACGCAGTATTTT
CAISDGRGEADTQYF